Listed here are 26 T cell receptor beta chains from one sample, sequenced in a study of blood T cell repertoires in COVID-19. Assay: immunoSEQ multiplex PCR; the TCRdb copy retains only in-frame clones and omits some. The sample includes roughly 200,000 clones, around 80% seen only once; the top ten take 13%. What was sequenced was peripheral blood. The receptors come from a human donor in a cohort sampled during active COVID-19.

V is TRBV11-2 and J is TRBJ2-3; 8 bases match TRBD2. CDR1 SGHAT and CDR2 FQNNGV come from the germline V gene. CDR3 size: 15 residues. The ends lost 1 base at V and 10 bases at J; junction bases unmatched: 10. CDR3 protein: CASSLGPAGEGAQYF. The CDR3 region has the DNA TGTGCCAGCAGCTTAGGGCCAGCGGGAGAAGGAGCGCAGTATTTT.

There are a few counts of this clone. The V gene is TRBV4-1, the J gene TRBJ1-6, with a possible D match to TRBD1 (5 bases). Germline V gene sequence: CDR1 MGHRA, CDR2 YSYEKL. Trimming cost V 0 bases and J 2 bases, with 11 bases left between them. The CDR3 covers 17 residues. This CDR3 reads CASSQEQGWAYNSPLHF. The DNA for the CDR3 is TGCGCCAGCAGCCAAGAGCAGGGATGGGCCTATAATTCACCCCTCCACTTT.

This clone was recorded a few times. The chain has TRBV5-1 and TRBJ2-7, with D maybe TRBD2 (5 bases). The CDR3 contains 16 residues. Germline values: CDR1 SGHRS, CDR2 YFSETQ. The V gene lost 2 bases and the J gene lost 2 bases, with 17 bases spanning the gap. The CDR3 reads CASSLSPISGTYEQYF. The CDR3 bases are TGCGCCAGCAGCTTAAGCCCGATATCCGGGACCTACGAGCAGTACTTC.

Written as DNA, the CDR3 is TGTGCCAGCAGTTCTCCGACAGGGGGGAACACTGAAGCTTTCTTT. Its translation is CASSSPTGGNTEAFF. J is TRBJ1-1 and V is TRBV6-5; 9 nucleotides line up with TRBD1. CDR1 is MNHEY and CDR2 is SVGAGI in the germline V gene. This CDR3 region has 15 residues. V lost 4 bases to trimming and J lost 1 base; unmatched junction nucleotides: 4.

The chain joins TRBV6-6 to TRBJ1-1; 8 bases map to TRBD1. CDR3 length equals 14 residues. Germline V gene data show CDR1 as MNHNY and CDR2 as SVGAGI (reference sequence). The J segment lost 6 bases and the V segment lost 7 bases, leaving 10 bases of the junction unmatched. The DNA of the CDR3 is TGTGCCAGCACCCTACCGGGGGACAGGCCTGAAGCTTTCTTT. Translating it yields CASTLPGDRPEAFF.

For the CDR3, the DNA is TGTGCCAGCAGTTTAGCGGGGCCTACCTACGAGCAGTACTTC. As protein: CASSLAGPTYEQYF. The genes are TRBV2 and TRBJ2-7, with 8 bases matching TRBD2. This CDR3 has 14 residues. The V and J ends lost 5 bases and 2 bases, in that order; junction bases with no gene match: 5. CDR1 is SNHLY and CDR2 is FYNNEI in the germline V gene.

This chain links TRBV27 with TRBJ2-5; 10 bases fit TRBD2. The CDR3 extends over 15 amino acids. Looked up from germline, CDR1 is MNHEY and CDR2 is SMNVEV (reference sequence). After removal of 6 bases from V and 7 bases from J, the junction contained 11 bases not matched to a gene. The CDR3 DNA follows: TGTGCCAGCAGAGGTGATCTAGCGGGAGATGGGACCCAGTACTTC. It specifies CASRGDLAGDGTQYF.

The chain employs TRBV28 and TRBJ2-5; TRBD2 might be the D (5 bases). Trimming stripped 5 bases from V and 3 bases from J, with 10 bases between. CDR3 length equals 13 residues. Germline-derived CDR1 and CDR2 are MDHEN and SYDVKM. In nucleotides, the CDR3 is TGTGCCAGCAGTATAGAGGGTAAAGAGACCCAGTACTTC. Translating it yields CASSIEGKETQYF.

The chain recombines TRBV24-1 with TRBJ1-5; tentatively, D is TRBD1 (5 bases). The CDR3 consists of 13 residues. V was cut by 3 bases and J by 4 bases, with 6 bases left in between. Looked up from germline, CDR1 is KGHDR and CDR2 is SFDVKD. The CDR3 here is CATSDNRNQPQHF. The CDR3 coding sequence is TGTGCCACCAGTGATAACAGGAATCAGCCCCAGCATTTT.

This clone has only a few counts. This rearrangement joins TRBV7-2 to TRBJ2-1; 13 positions agree with TRBD2. CDR3 length equals 17 residues. V dropped 2 bases and J dropped 6; count of bases not matched to a gene: 7. Looked up from germline, CDR1 is SGHTA and CDR2 is FQGNSA. The CDR3 is CASSLTSGREVRNEQFF. The CDR3 DNA reads TGTGCCAGCAGCTTAACTAGCGGGAGGGAGGTGCGCAATGAGCAGTTCTTC.

The genes are TRBV6-4 and TRBJ2-1; 13 bases align to TRBD2. Germline-derived CDR1 and CDR2 are MRHNA and SNTAGT. CDR3 size: 15 residues. With V trimmed by 6 bases and J by 5 bases, 4 bases remained unmatched. The CDR3 sequence: CASSAGTSGNNEQFF. CDR3 coding DNA: TGTGCCAGCAGCGCCGGGACTAGCGGGAACAATGAGCAGTTCTTC.

This rearrangement joins TRBV2 to TRBJ2-1; D may be TRBD2 (6 bases). This CDR3 has 13 amino acids. Per the germline V gene, CDR1 is SNHLY and CDR2 is FYNNEI. V was shortened by 5 bases and J by 8 bases, with 13 bases between the two germline ends. This chain's CDR3 is CASSRDLKDEQFF. The CDR3 DNA reads as TGTGCCAGCAGTCGGGACTTGAAGGATGAGCAGTTCTTC.

This sequence joins TRBV18 and TRBJ2-7, with 8 bases aligning to TRBD1. The CDR3 contains 15 residues. Germline V gene data show CDR1 as KGHSH and CDR2 as LQKENI. Germline trimming cut 3 bases from V and 7 bases from J; bases unmatched to any gene: 11. The CDR3 DNA is TGTGCCAGCTCACCTAAATGGGACAGGCCCCTGGAGCAGTACTTC. Encoded protein: CASSPKWDRPLEQYF. Using reference TRBV18 and TRBJ2-7 for the parts outside the CDR3, the full variable domain is NAGVMQNPRHLVRRRGQEARLRCSPMKGHSHVYWYRQLPEEGLKFMVYLQKENIIDESGMPKERFSAEFPKEGPSILRIQQVVRGDSAAYFCASSPKWDRPLEQYFGPGTRLTVT.

A remark on this clone: The same CDR3 can be traced to other DNA sequences in this sample. The rearrangement joins TRBV11-2 to TRBJ2-2; D not resolved. Germline CDR1 and CDR2: SGHAT and FQNNGV. The germline V and J ends were trimmed by 1 base and 0 bases, with 6 bases remaining between them. The CDR3 is 15 amino acids. The CDR3 DNA sequence: TGTGCCAGCAGCTTAGTCCTAACGAACACCGGGGAGCTGTTTTTT. Translating it yields CASSLVLTNTGELFF.

The V gene is TRBV18, the J gene TRBJ2-1; D is undetermined. The CDR3 contains 14 residues. CDR1 is KGHSH and CDR2 is LQKENI in the germline V gene. V was shortened by 4 bases and J by 5 bases, with 12 bases between the two germline ends. CDR3 loop: CASSRANTNNEQFF. Written as DNA, the CDR3 is TGTGCCAGCTCACGGGCGAACACCAACAATGAGCAGTTCTTC.

This chain joins TRBV28 and TRBJ2-5, with D possibly TRBD1 on 5 matching bases. The CDR3 has 12 amino acids. The V gene's germline CDR1 is MDHEN and CDR2 SYDVKM. V was trimmed by 5 bases and J by 4 bases, leaving 8 bases between them. The DNA for the CDR3 is TGTGCCAGCAGTCAGGGTACAGAGACCCAGTACTTC. Translating gives CASSQGTETQYF.

The J gene is TRBJ2-1, the V gene TRBV27; 11 bases map to TRBD2. With 4 bases clipped from V and 6 bases from J, the junction kept 5 bases outside the gene matches. This CDR3 has 15 residues. The germline V gene has CDR1 MNHEY and CDR2 SMNVEV (reference sequence). In DNA form, the CDR3 reads TGTGCCAGCAGTTCACTAGCGGGGGTGGGCAATGAGCAGTTCTTC. Translation gives CASSSLAGVGNEQFF.

The chain has TRBV29-1 and TRBJ2-5; 7 nucleotides line up with TRBD2. J lost 0 bases, V lost 6 bases, and 4 bases had no gene match. In germline, CDR1 is SQVTM, CDR2 ANQGSEA. The CDR3 runs to 13 residues. CDR3 sequence: CSVPGTNQETQYF. The CDR3 DNA reads as TGCAGCGTCCCAGGGACTAACCAAGAGACCCAGTACTTC.

V and J are TRBV14 and TRBJ2-7, with D perhaps matching TRBD2 (6 bases). Trimming shortened V by 1 base and J by 7 bases, and 20 bases separated the two germline ends. In germline, CDR1 is SGHDN, CDR2 FVKESK. The CDR3 is made up of 16 amino acids. CDR3 in DNA: TGTGCCAGCAGCCAAGTGGGACGGGAGCGGTTGGGTGAGCAGTACTTC. The encoded protein is CASSQVGRERLGEQYF.

V usage is TRBV2 and J usage is TRBJ2-7; the D is unclear. The CDR3 sequence is 13 residues long. Between the trimmed V and J ends, which lost 6 bases and 6 bases, there was a span of 15 bases. The germline V gene encodes CDR1 SNHLY and CDR2 FYNNEI. The DNA for the CDR3 is TGTGCCAGCAGGGCCCCCACCCGCCCCGAGCAGTACTTC. It is translated as CASRAPTRPEQYF.

The genes are TRBV10-3 and TRBJ2-1; TRBD1 agrees at 7 bases. The junction had 9 bases not matched to a gene; V was cut back by 2 bases and J by 5 bases. This CDR3 is built from 16 residues. Germline loops: CDR1 ENHRY, CDR2 SYGVKD. The CDR3 loop reads CAISEPGRDSHNEQFF. Here the CDR3 DNA reads TGTGCCATCAGTGAGCCGGGCCGGGACAGCCACAATGAGCAGTTCTTC.

This clone was found once. The rearrangement uses TRBV5-1 and TRBJ2-7, with TRBD1 matching over 8 bases. CDR3 size: 16 residues. CDR1 is SGHRS and CDR2 is YFSETQ in the germline V gene. V trimming: 3 bases; J trimming: 2 bases; junction bases outside the gene matches: 10. CDR3 DNA: TGCGCCAGCAGCTCGGACCGGGACAGGATTGCCTACGAGCAGTACTTC. The encoded protein is CASSSDRDRIAYEQYF.

V gene TRBV7-8 combines with J gene TRBJ1-2, with D possibly matching TRBD1 (5 bases). Trimming removed 3 bases at V and 7 bases at J, with 9 bases between. The CDR3 is 12 amino acids. Germline V gives CDR1 SGHVS, CDR2 FQNEAQ. The CDR3 sequence: CASSLAGIGYTF. CDR3 DNA sequence: TGTGCCAGCAGCTTGGCAGGGATTGGCTACACCTTC.

The rearrangement links TRBV6-6 to TRBJ1-1; 10 nucleotides agree with TRBD1. Germline V gives CDR1 MNHNY, CDR2 SVGAGI (reference sequence). V lost 5 bases and J lost 5; bases outside the gene matches: 5. This CDR3 is 14 amino acids long. The CDR3 DNA is TGTGCCAGCAGTCGACAGGGGGCGTGGACTGAAGCTTTCTTT. This sequence encodes CASSRQGAWTEAFF.

V is TRBV4-1 and J is TRBJ2-1, with 11 bases that match TRBD1. With 3 bases clipped from V and 5 bases from J, the junction kept 3 bases outside the gene matches. CDR1 MGHRA and CDR2 YSYEKL come from the germline V gene. The CDR3 extends over 15 amino acids. The CDR3, as DNA: TGCGCCAGCAGCCATCTGGGACAGGGGGACAATGAGCAGTTCTTC. This codes for CASSHLGQGDNEQFF.

The genes are TRBV7-2 and TRBJ1-4; possible D gene TRBD1, 5 bases. From germline, CDR1 is SGHTA and CDR2 FQGNSA. Trimming shortened V by 2 bases and J by 8 bases, and 15 bases separated the two germline ends. The length of the CDR3 is 15 residues. This CDR3 is CASSLSQGGLEKLFF. For the CDR3, the DNA is TGTGCCAGCAGCTTATCCCAGGGAGGACTAGAAAAACTGTTTTTT.